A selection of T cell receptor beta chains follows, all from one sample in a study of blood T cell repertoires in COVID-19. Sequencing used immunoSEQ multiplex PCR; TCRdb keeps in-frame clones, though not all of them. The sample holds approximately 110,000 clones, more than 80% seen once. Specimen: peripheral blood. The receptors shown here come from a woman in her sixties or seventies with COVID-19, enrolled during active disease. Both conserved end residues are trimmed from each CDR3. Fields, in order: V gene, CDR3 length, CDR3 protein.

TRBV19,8,ASWSGELF
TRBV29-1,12,SVEEDTTNYGYT
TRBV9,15,ASSVGVGALIGEKLF
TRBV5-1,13,ASSSGGISGETQY
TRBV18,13,ASSPLVAHQETQY
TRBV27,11,ASSLRTGGGYT
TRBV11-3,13,ASSKGQGATTEAF
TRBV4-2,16,ASSQDPVQLRYQETQY
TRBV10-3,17,AISGGPGQGIAGNQPQH
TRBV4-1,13,ASSLGRVSNEKLF
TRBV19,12,ASSSTGGFNEQY
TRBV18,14,ASSPSQGWGNTEAF
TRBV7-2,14,ASSLHNTGSNEKLF
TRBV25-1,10,ASRGGTYEQY
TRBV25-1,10,ASNEGIETQY
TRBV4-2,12,ASSQEVEEAEAF
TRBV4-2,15,ASSQGGGRDFSYEQY
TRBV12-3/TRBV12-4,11,ASRGPTANTIY
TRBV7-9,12,ASSPGFSTDTQY
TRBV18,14,ASSPQAGLSGNTIY
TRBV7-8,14,ASSLTAGQGTGGYT
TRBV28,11,ASTLGQDYEQY
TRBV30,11,AWNSGGGYGYT
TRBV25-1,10,ASRDIFYEQY
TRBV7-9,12,ASSSITGAYEQY
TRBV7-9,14,ASSYKQSSYNSPLH
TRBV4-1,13,ASSQEADLGETQY
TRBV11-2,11,ASSQLLSYGYT
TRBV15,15,ATSRPGTGKLNTEAF
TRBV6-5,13,ASSLPGTENEKLF
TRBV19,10,ASTTHGDEAF
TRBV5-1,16,ASSLGQGASFLEEKLF
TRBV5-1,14,ASSLDWTSGVNIQY
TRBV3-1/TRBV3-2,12,ASSLNRGGNTIY
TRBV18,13,ASSPGQGRNQPQH
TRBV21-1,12,ASSIRARTDTQY
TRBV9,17,ASSVAGLADVYSTDTQY
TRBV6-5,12,ASRGTVNNSPLH
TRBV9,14,ASSVVPAGQGEKLF
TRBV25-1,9,ASAGQLGYT
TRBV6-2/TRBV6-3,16,ASSYFTSGPSVTDTQY
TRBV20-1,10,SASQSNYGYT
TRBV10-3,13,AISESIPREQPQH
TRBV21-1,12,ARRGWQTNTEAF
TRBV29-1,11,SVEAGPPYGYT
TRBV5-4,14,ASSLGPVTGGNTIY
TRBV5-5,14,ASSATGTYSNQPQH
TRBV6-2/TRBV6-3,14,ASTPGEVDMNTEAF
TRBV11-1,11,ASSLSQNLEQY
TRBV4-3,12,ASSQVQGNTEAF
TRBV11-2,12,ASSLDRRTGELF
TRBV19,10,ASSWIPGEAF
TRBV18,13,ASSSGASSGNTIY
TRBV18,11,ALRQTPYTEAF